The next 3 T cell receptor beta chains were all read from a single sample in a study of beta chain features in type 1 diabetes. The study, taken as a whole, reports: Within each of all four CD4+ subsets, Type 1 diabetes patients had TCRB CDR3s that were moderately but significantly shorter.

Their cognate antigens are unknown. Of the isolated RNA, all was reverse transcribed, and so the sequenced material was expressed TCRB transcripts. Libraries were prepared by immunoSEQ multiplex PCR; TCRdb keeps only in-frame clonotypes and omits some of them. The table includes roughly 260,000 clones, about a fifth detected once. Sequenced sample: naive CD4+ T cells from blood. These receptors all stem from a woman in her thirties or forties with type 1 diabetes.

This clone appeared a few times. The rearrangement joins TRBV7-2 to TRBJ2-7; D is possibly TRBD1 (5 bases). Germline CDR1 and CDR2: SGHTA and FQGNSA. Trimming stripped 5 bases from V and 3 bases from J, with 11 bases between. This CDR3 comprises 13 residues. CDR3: CASSLPTVYEQYF. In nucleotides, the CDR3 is TGTGCCAGCAGCCTCCCGACAGTCTACGAGCAGTACTTC.

This chain's CDR3 is CSVEPRRGLGTQYF. For the CDR3, the DNA is TGCAGCGTTGAACCTCGGCGGGGCCTAGGGACCCAGTACTTC. The chain recombines TRBV29-1 with TRBJ2-5, with D possibly TRBD2 on 6 matching bases. CDR1 and CDR2 from the germline V gene are SQVTM and ANQGSEA. Trimming left V 2 bases short and J 7 bases short, with 17 bases between. The CDR3 contains 14 residues.

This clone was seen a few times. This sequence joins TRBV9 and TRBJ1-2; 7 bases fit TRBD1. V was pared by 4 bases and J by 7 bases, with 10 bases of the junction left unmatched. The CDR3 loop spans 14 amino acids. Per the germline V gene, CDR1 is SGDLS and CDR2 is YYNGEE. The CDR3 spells CASSFTGEGGGYTF. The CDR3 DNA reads TGTGCCAGCAGCTTTACAGGGGAAGGAGGTGGCTACACCTTC.